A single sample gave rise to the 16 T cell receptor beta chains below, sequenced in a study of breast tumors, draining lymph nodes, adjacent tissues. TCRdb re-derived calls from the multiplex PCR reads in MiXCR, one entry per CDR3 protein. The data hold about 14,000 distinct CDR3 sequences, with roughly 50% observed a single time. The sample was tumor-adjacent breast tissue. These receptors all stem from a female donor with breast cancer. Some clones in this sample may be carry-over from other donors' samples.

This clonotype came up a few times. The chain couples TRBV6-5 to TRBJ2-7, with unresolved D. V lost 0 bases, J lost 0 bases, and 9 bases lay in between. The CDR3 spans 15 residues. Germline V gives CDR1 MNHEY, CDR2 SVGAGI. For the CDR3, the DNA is TGTGCCAGCAGTTACTCTAGACACCTCTCCTACGAGCAGTACTTC. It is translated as CASSYSRHLSYEQYF.

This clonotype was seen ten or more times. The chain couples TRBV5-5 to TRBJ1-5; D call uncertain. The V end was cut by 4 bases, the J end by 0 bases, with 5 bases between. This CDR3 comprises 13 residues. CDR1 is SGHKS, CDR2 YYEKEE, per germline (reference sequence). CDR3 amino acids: CASSVLSNQPQHF. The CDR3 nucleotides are TGTGCCAGCAGCGTTCTTAGCAATCAGCCCCAGCATTTT. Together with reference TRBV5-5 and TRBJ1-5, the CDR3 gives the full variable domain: DAGVTQSPTHLIKTRGQQVTLRCSPISGHKSVSWYQQVLGQGPQFIFQYYEKEERGRGNFPDRFSARQFPNYSSELNVNALLLGDSALYLCASSVLSNQPQHFGDGTRLSIL.

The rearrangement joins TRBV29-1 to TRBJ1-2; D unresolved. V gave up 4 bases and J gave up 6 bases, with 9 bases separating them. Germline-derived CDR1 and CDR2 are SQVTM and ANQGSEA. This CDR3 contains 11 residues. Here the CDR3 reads CSVVGLDGYTF. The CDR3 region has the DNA TGCAGCGTTGTTGGCTTAGATGGCTACACCTTC.

This CDR3 reads CATSRVLATEAFF. CDR3 DNA: TGTGCCACCAGCAGAGTTCTGGCGACTGAAGCTTTCTTT. V is TRBV15 and J is TRBJ1-1, with D uncertain. The CDR3 length is 13 residues. Deletions cut 1 base from V and 5 bases from J, with 8 bases between. CDR1 and CDR2 (germline): LNHNV, YYDKDF (reference sequence).

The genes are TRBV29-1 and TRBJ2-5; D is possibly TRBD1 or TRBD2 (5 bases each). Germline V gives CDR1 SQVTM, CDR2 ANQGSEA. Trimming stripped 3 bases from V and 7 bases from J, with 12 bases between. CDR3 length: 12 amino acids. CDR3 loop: CSVDRDGGTQYF. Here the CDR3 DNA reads TGCAGCGTTGACCGGGACGGTGGGACCCAGTACTTC. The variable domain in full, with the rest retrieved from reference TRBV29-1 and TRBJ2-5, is SAVISQKPSRDICQRGTSLTIQCQVDSQVTMMFWYRQQPGQSLTLIATANQGSEATYESGFVIDKFPISRPNLTFSTLTVSNMSPEDSSIYLCSVDRDGGTQYFGPGTRLLVL.

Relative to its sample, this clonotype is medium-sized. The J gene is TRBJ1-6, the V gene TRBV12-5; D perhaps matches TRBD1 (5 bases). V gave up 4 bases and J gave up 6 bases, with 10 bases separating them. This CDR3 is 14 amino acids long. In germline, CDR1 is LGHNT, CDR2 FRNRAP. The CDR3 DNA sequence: TGTGCTAGTGGTTCCGGGGCATTTAATTCACCCCTCCACTTT. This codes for CASGSGAFNSPLHF.

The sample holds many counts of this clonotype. In DNA, the CDR3 is TGTGCCAGCAGCTTATCTAGAAGCATGAACACTGAAGCTTTCTTT. Translating it yields CASSLSRSMNTEAFF. V gene TRBV11-2 combines with J gene TRBJ1-1; D is unresolved. The CDR3 is 15 amino acids. CDR1 is SGHAT, CDR2 FQNNGV, per germline. Trimming removed 2 bases at V and 0 bases at J, with 10 bases between.

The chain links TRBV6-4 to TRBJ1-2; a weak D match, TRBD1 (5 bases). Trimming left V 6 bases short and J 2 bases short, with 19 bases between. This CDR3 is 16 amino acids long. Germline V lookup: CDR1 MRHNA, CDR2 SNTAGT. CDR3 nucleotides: TGTGCCAGCAGCACCCCGGGGGAGGGAGGGAACTATGGCTACACCTTC. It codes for CASSTPGEGGNYGYTF.

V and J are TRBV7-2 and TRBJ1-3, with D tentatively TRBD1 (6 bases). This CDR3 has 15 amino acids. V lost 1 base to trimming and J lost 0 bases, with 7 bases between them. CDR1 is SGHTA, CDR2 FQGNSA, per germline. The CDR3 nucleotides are TGTGCCAGCAGCTTAGGGACAGACTCTGGAAACACCATATATTTT. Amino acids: CASSLGTDSGNTIYF.

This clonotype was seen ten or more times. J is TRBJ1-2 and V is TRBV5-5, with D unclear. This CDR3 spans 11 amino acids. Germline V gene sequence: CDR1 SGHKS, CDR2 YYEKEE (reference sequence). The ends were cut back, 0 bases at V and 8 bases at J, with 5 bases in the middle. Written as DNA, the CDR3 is TGTGCCAGCAGCTTGGAGCTAGGCTACACCTTC. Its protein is CASSLELGYTF.

The CDR3 DNA follows: TGCGCCAGCAGCCAAGGGGCAGGGGATGAGCAGTTCTTC. It encodes CASSQGAGDEQFF. The V call is TRBV4-3, the J call TRBJ2-1; tentatively, D is TRBD1 (6 bases). This CDR3 is built from 13 residues. Germline V gene data show CDR1 as LGHNA and CDR2 as YSLEER. Trimming shortened V by 1 base and J by 8 bases, and 9 bases separated the two germline ends.

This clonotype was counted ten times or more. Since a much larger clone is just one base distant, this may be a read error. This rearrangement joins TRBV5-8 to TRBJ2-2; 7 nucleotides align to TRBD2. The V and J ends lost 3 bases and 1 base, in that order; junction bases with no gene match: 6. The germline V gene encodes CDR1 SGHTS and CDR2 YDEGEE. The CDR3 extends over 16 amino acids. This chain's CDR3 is CASSWGGAQNTGELFF. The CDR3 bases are TGTGCCAGCAGCTGGGGGGGAGCACAGAACACCGGGGAGCTGTTTTTT.

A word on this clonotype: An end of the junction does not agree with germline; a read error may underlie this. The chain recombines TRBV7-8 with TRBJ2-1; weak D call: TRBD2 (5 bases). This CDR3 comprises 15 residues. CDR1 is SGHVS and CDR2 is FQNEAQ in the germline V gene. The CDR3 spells CASSLAATIPNEQLF. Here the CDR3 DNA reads TGTGCCAGCAGCTTAGCGGCGACTATCCCCAATGAGCAGCTCTTC.

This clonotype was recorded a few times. CDR3: CATKRQINEQFF. The CDR3, as DNA: TGTGCCACCAAAAGACAGATCAATGAGCAGTTCTTC. The chain joins TRBV2 to TRBJ2-1; tentatively, D is TRBD1 (5 bases). Germline-derived CDR1 and CDR2 are SNHLY and FYNNEI. Trimming took 10 bases from V and 6 from J, leaving 13 bases between them. CDR3 length equals 12 residues.

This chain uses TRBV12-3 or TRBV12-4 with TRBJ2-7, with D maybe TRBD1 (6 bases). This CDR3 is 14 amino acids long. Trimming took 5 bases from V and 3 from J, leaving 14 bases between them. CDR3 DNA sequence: TGTGCCAGCAGTCAAGTCAGGGGCCGCTACGAGCAGTACTTC. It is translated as CASSQVRGRYEQYF.

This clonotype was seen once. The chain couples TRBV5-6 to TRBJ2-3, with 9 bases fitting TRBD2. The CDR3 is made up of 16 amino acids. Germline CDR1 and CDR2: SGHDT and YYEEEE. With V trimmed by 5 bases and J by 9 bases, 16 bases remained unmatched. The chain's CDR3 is CASRPAGGTGGETQYF. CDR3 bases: TGTGCCAGCAGACCAGCGGGAGGAACGGGCGGCGAAACGCAGTATTTT.